What follows are 29 T cell receptor beta chains derived from one specimen sequenced in a study of radiotherapy plus CTLA-4 blockade in lung cancer. Clones were sequenced by immunoSEQ multiplex PCR, and TCRdb holds only the in-frame ones, with some missing. This table holds tens of thousands of clones, less than 85% found once. This material consisted of peripheral blood, taken from a patient treated with radiotherapy plus ipilimumab. These receptors came from a human donor with non-small cell lung cancer who had stable disease on radiotherapy plus ipilimumab.

This sequence joins TRBV4-2 and TRBJ2-5; D is undetermined. CDR1 and CDR2 (germline): LGHNA, YNFKEQ. Trimming took off 1 base at V and 7 bases at J, with 10 bases between the two ends. This CDR3 is built from 13 residues. The CDR3 DNA reads TGTGCCAGCAGCCAAGGGGCGGCTGGGACCCAGTACTTC. Translated, it gives CASSQGAAGTQYF.

The chain carries TRBV19 and TRBJ1-2; possible D gene TRBD1, 5 bases. Germline V CDR1 and CDR2: LNHDA, SQIVND (reference sequence). The germline V and J ends were trimmed by 2 bases and 1 base, with 11 bases remaining between them. The CDR3 runs 15 residues. The CDR3 DNA reads as TGTGCCAGTAGTATATACAAGGGGAGTAACTATGGCTACACCTTC. Its protein is CASSIYKGSNYGYTF.

The chain recombines TRBV6-5 with TRBJ1-1; 10 bases map to TRBD1. Trimming removed 10 bases from V and 5 bases from J; junction bases left unmatched: 4. There are 12 residues in the CDR3. Germline loops: CDR1 MNHEY, CDR2 SVGAGI. The chain's CDR3 is CATRTGGTEAFF. As DNA, the CDR3 is TGTGCCACCCGGACAGGGGGGACTGAAGCTTTCTTT.

The chain recombines TRBV7-2 with TRBJ1-1, with D hard to call. The V gene's germline CDR1 is SGHTA and CDR2 FQGNSA. This CDR3 comprises 14 residues. The V end was cut by 5 bases, the J end by 2 bases, with 12 bases between. CDR3 residues: CASSVDISNTEAFF. CDR3 nucleotide sequence: TGTGCCAGCAGCGTAGACATCTCAAACACTGAAGCTTTCTTT.

V usage is TRBV10-1 and J usage is TRBJ2-2; the D is unclear. The CDR3 consists of 14 residues. CDR1 is WNHNN and CDR2 is SYGVQD in the germline V gene (reference sequence). The V end was cut by 8 bases, the J end by 1 base, with 11 bases between. The CDR3 nucleotides read TGCGCCAGCTCCGCAGGTTTGAACACCGGGGAGCTGTTTTTT. Its translation: CASSAGLNTGELFF.

The V and J genes are TRBV27 and TRBJ1-4; D is perhaps TRBD1 (6 bases). Germline V CDR1 and CDR2: MNHEY, SMNVEV (reference sequence). The CDR3 runs 14 residues. The ends were cut back, 8 bases at V and 7 bases at J, with 17 bases in the middle. CDR3 sequence: CASRQGRDSEKLFF. The CDR3 DNA reads TGTGCCAGCCGTCAGGGGCGGGATAGTGAAAAACTGTTTTTT.

In nucleotides, the CDR3 is TGTGCCAGCAGTTTGGCCGGGACTAGTTTATACAATGAGCAGTTCTTC. It yields the protein CASSLAGTSLYNEQFF. The chain carries TRBV28 and TRBJ2-1, with 8 bases lining up with TRBD2. The length of the CDR3 is 16 residues. V was clipped by 3 bases and J by 4 bases; unmatched bases: 8. Germline loops: CDR1 MDHEN, CDR2 SYDVKM.

The rearrangement uses TRBV28 and TRBJ1-1, with TRBD1 matching over 7 bases. This CDR3 has 12 residues. V trimming: 1 base; J trimming: 7 bases; junction bases outside the gene matches: 0. Per the germline V gene, CDR1 is MDHEN and CDR2 is SYDVKM. CDR3 DNA: TGTGCCAGCAGTTTATACAGGGGTGAAGCTTTCTTT. Protein: CASSLYRGEAFF.

The rearrangement links TRBV27 to TRBJ1-2, with a tentative D call TRBD1 (6 bases). The V end was cut by 10 bases, the J end by 8 bases, with 20 bases between. The CDR3 has 13 amino acids. The germline V gene has CDR1 MNHEY and CDR2 SMNVEV (reference sequence). The CDR3 bases are TGTGCCACCTACACACAGGGTATCGACGGCTACACCTTC. Amino acid sequence: CATYTQGIDGYTF.

The CDR3 coding sequence is TGTGCCAGCATCCGGACAGGGGGAAGTTACAATGAGCAGTTCTTC. This sequence encodes CASIRTGGSYNEQFF. The genes are TRBV6-6 and TRBJ2-1; 10 bases line up with TRBD1. This CDR3 has 15 residues. Germline V gives CDR1 MNHNY, CDR2 SVGAGI (reference sequence). Trimming at V came to 7 bases and at J to 4 bases, leaving 7 bases not matched to a gene.

The chain employs TRBV14 and TRBJ2-2, with TRBD1 identical over 7 bases. The germline V gene has CDR1 SGHDN and CDR2 FVKESK. Unmatched junction bases numbered 5, after V lost 6 bases and J lost 4 bases. This CDR3 is 14 amino acids long. The CDR3 coding sequence is TGTGCCAGCAGAAACTCAGGGGGCACCGGGGAGCTGTTTTTT. This codes for CASRNSGGTGELFF.

J is TRBJ1-1 and V is TRBV29-1, with a possible D match to TRBD1 (6 bases). V lost 7 bases and J 4 bases, leaving 13 bases between the germline ends. CDR1 is SQVTM and CDR2 is ANQGSEA in the germline V gene. This CDR3 comprises 12 residues. The CDR3 coding sequence is TGCAGCGGACAAGTGGGGGCCACTGAAGCTTTCTTT. Translated: CSGQVGATEAFF.

The chain uses TRBV6-5 and TRBJ2-3; perhaps TRBD2 as D (6 bases). The germline V and J ends were trimmed by 6 bases and 5 bases, with 15 bases remaining between them. The CDR3 contains 14 residues. The germline V gene encodes CDR1 MNHEY and CDR2 SVGAGI. For the CDR3, the DNA is TGTGCCAGCAGAGCCGGGACTGGAATAGATACGCAGTATTTT. This gives the protein CASRAGTGIDTQYF.

This chain connects TRBV2 to TRBJ1-1; no firm D call. CDR3 size: 11 residues. Trimming took 6 bases from V and 2 from J, leaving 4 bases between them. Germline assignment: CDR1 SNHLY and CDR2 FYNNEI. The CDR3 sequence: CASRDNTEAFF. CDR3 bases: TGTGCCAGCAGGGACAACACTGAAGCTTTCTTT.

V and J are TRBV5-1 and TRBJ1-1; D is unresolved. Germline CDR1 reads SGHRS; CDR2 reads YFSETQ. This CDR3 is 15 amino acids long. Trimming shortened V by 0 bases and J by 6 bases, and 15 bases separated the two germline ends. The CDR3 nucleotides are TGCGCCAGCAGCTTGGATATCGCGAAGTTGGCTGAAGCTTTCTTT. It yields the protein CASSLDIAKLAEAFF.

In the case of this clone: The sample carries other DNA sequences with the same CDR3. The V and J genes are TRBV9 and TRBJ2-1; D is ambiguous. The length of the CDR3 is 14 residues. V was pared by 1 base and J by 1 base, with 6 bases between. The germline V gene has CDR1 SGDLS and CDR2 YYNGEE. Here the CDR3 reads CASSVIPSYNEQFF. CDR3 in DNA: TGTGCCAGCAGCGTAATACCATCCTACAATGAGCAGTTCTTC.

The V gene is TRBV7-7, the J gene TRBJ1-1; D not certain. Trimming cost V 2 bases and J 1 base, with 5 bases left between them. Per the germline V gene, CDR1 is SSHAT and CDR2 is FNYEAQ (reference sequence). The CDR3 extends over 13 amino acids. The CDR3 DNA reads TGTGCCAGCAGCTTAAACAAGAACACTGAAGCTTTCTTT. It encodes CASSLNKNTEAFF.

The CDR3 sequence is CASSTTGQNTGELFF. DNA for the CDR3: TGTGCCAGCAGCACTACGGGACAGAACACCGGGGAGCTGTTTTTT. The rearrangement links TRBV9 to TRBJ2-2; maybe TRBD1 (6 bases). Germline lookup yields CDR1 SGDLS and CDR2 YYNGEE. Deletions cut 4 bases from V and 1 base from J, with 11 bases between. This CDR3 region has 15 residues.

The chain links TRBV7-3 to TRBJ1-1, with TRBD1 identical over 7 bases. Trimming took 6 bases from V and 0 from J; bases not matched to a gene: 1. The CDR3 has 13 amino acids. Germline lookup yields CDR1 SGHTA and CDR2 FQGTGA. CDR3: CASRGQLNTEAFF. The CDR3, as DNA: TGTGCCAGCAGGGGACAGCTGAACACTGAAGCTTTCTTT. Looking up the rest from reference TRBV7-3 and TRBJ1-1 gives the full variable domain: GAGVSQTPSNKVTEKGKYVELRCDPISGHTALYWYRQSLGQGPEFLIYFQGTGAADDSGLPNDRFFAVRPEGSVSTLKIQRTERGDSAVYLCASRGQLNTEAFFGQGTRLTVV.

The chain is built from TRBV2 and TRBJ1-6, with D possibly matching TRBD1 (6 bases). This CDR3 contains 15 residues. The V end was cut by 5 bases, the J end by 8 bases, with 16 bases between. Germline V lookup: CDR1 SNHLY, CDR2 FYNNEI. The CDR3 loop reads CASSPRQAVDSPLHF. CDR3 DNA: TGTGCCAGCAGTCCCCGACAGGCCGTCGATTCACCCCTCCACTTT. Together with reference TRBV2 and TRBJ1-6, the CDR3 gives the full variable domain: EPEVTQTPSHQVTQMGQEVILRCVPISNHLYFYWYRQILGQKVEFLVSFYNNEISEKSEIFDDQFSVERPDGSNFTLKIRSTKLEDSAMYFCASSPRQAVDSPLHFGNGTRLTVT.

A note on this clone: The same CDR3 also results from other DNA sequences found in this sample. The chain employs TRBV18 and TRBJ2-1; D is uncertain. This CDR3 has 11 amino acids. V was trimmed by 3 bases and J by 7 bases, leaving 4 bases between them. Germline CDR1 and CDR2: KGHSH and LQKENI. DNA of the CDR3: TGTGCCAGCTCACCTCAGAATGAGCAGTTCTTC. The encoded protein is CASSPQNEQFF.

CDR3 in DNA: TGTGCCAGCTGGGATTCATCGACAGGGCTGGCTTTCTTT. It translates to CASWDSSTGLAFF. The V and J genes are TRBV6-5 and TRBJ1-1; 7 bases agree with TRBD1. The germline V gene has CDR1 MNHEY and CDR2 SVGAGI. Germline trimming cut 8 bases from V and 11 bases from J; bases unmatched to any gene: 14. The CDR3 is made up of 13 amino acids.

The chain employs TRBV7-8 and TRBJ1-2; 11 bases map to TRBD1. The germline V gene encodes CDR1 SGHVS and CDR2 FQNEAQ. This CDR3 is 15 amino acids long. V trimming: 5 bases; J trimming: 7 bases; junction bases outside the gene matches: 9. Here the CDR3 reads CASSGWTGGAAGYTF. The CDR3 DNA follows: TGTGCCAGCAGCGGTTGGACAGGGGGCGCAGCTGGCTACACCTTC.

In its sample, this clone was seen many times. J is TRBJ2-2 and V is TRBV7-9, with 8 bases aligning to TRBD2. CDR1 and CDR2 (germline): SEHNR, FQNEAQ (reference sequence). The CDR3 runs 15 residues. V was pared by 5 bases and J by 3 bases, with 5 bases of the junction left unmatched. This CDR3 is CASSPPGGHTGELFF. CDR3 DNA sequence: TGTGCCAGCAGCCCCCCGGGAGGGCACACCGGGGAGCTGTTTTTT.

V is TRBV7-2 and J is TRBJ2-5; 7 nucleotides match TRBD2. The germline V gene has CDR1 SGHTA and CDR2 FQGNSA. The CDR3 is 16 amino acids. Trimming took 4 bases from V and 1 from J; bases not matched to a gene: 9. The CDR3 nucleotides read TGTGCCAGCAGCTCCCCTTTACTAGCGTTCCAAGAGACCCAGTACTTC. Its protein product is CASSSPLLAFQETQYF.

This chain joins TRBV28 and TRBJ1-2; D gene unclear. CDR3 length: 11 amino acids. The V and J ends lost 10 bases and 1 base respectively, with 7 bases between them. CDR1 is MDHEN and CDR2 is SYDVKM in the germline V gene. The DNA for the CDR3 is TGTGCCACGGCGGGTAACTATGGCTACACCTTC. Its protein is CATAGNYGYTF.

The chain has TRBV6-1 and TRBJ2-2; perhaps TRBD2 as D (6 bases). The germline gives CDR1 MNHNS, CDR2 SASEGT. The CDR3 extends over 15 amino acids. Trimming removed 6 bases from V and 4 bases from J, with 15 bases in between. CDR3 sequence: CASRDVGGGTGELFF. DNA of the CDR3: TGTGCCAGCAGGGATGTTGGGGGAGGCACCGGGGAGCTGTTTTTT.

The rearrangement joins TRBV6-5 to TRBJ1-1; D not resolved. This CDR3 spans 11 amino acids. Germline values: CDR1 MNHEY, CDR2 SVGAGI. V was pared by 3 bases and J by 8 bases, with 7 bases between. In DNA form, the CDR3 reads TGTGCCAGCAGTTATGTAGGAGAAGCTTTCTTT. Translation: CASSYVGEAFF.

This rearrangement joins TRBV7-6 to TRBJ2-5; D call uncertain. The V end lost 0 bases, the J end lost 3 bases, and 2 bases lay between the germline ends. CDR3 size: 12 residues. In germline, CDR1 is SGHVS, CDR2 FNYEAQ. The CDR3 reads CASSLAKETQYF. The DNA for the CDR3 is TGTGCCAGCAGCTTAGCGAAAGAGACCCAGTACTTC.